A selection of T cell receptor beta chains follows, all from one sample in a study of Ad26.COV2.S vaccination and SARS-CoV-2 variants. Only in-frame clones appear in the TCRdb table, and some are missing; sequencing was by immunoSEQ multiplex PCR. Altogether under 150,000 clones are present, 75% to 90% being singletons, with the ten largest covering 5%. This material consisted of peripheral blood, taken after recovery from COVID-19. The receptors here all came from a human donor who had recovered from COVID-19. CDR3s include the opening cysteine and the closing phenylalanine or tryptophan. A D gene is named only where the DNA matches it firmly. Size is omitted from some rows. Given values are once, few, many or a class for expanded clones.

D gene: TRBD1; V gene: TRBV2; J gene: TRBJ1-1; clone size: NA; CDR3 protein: CASSRQGLNTEAFF; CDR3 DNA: TGTGCCAGCAGTCGACAGGGATTGAACACTGAAGCTTTCTTT
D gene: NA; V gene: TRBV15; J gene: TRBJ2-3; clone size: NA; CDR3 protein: CATSRGVRAADTQYF; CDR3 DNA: TGTGCCACCAGCAGAGGAGTTAGGGCGGCAGATACGCAGTATTTT
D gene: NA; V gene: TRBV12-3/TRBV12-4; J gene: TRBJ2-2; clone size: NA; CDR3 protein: CASSLAAGGELFF; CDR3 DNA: TGTGCCAGCAGTTTGGCGGCGGGCGGGGAGCTGTTTTTT
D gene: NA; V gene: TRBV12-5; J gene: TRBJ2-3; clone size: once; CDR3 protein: CASGLGPPTDTQYF; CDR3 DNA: TGTGCTAGTGGTTTGGGACCGCCCACAGATACGCAGTATTTT
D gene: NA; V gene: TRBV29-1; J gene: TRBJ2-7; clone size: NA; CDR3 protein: CSVEGGDYEQYF; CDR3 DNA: TGCAGCGTTGAGGGTGGGGATTACGAGCAGTACTTC
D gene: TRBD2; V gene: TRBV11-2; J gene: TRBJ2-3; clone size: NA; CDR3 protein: CASSQTSGSTDTQYF; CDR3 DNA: TGTGCCAGCAGTCAAACTAGCGGGAGCACAGATACGCAGTATTTT
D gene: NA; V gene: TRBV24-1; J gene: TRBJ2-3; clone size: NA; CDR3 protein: CATSDSVDTDTQYF; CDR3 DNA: TGTGCCACCAGTGACAGCGTTGACACAGATACGCAGTATTTT
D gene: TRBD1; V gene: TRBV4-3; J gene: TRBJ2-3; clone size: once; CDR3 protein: CASSQEGPGGEWRDTQYF; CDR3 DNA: TGCGCCAGCAGCCAAGAGGGGCCAGGGGGCGAATGGAGAGATACGCAGTATTTT
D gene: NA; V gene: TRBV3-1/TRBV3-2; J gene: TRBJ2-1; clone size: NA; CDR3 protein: CASSQGEESPYNEQFF; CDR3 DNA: TGTGCCAGCAGCCAAGGGGAGGAAAGCCCCTACAATGAGCAGTTCTTC
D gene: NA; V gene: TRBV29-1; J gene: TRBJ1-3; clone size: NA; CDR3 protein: CSTRTLDPGNTIYF; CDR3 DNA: TGCAGCACCCGGACCCTCGACCCCGGAAACACCATATATTTT
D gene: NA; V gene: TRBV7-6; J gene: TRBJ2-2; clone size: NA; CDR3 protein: CASSLFKHPVGELFF; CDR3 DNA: TGTGCCAGCAGCTTATTCAAGCACCCGGTAGGGGAGCTGTTTTTT
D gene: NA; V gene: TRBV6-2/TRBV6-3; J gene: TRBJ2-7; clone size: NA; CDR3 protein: CASSDNTYEQYF; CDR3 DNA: TGTGCCAGCAGCGACAACACCTACGAGCAGTACTTC
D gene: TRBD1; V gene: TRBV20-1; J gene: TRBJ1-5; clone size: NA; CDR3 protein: CSANEGAIRNQPQHF; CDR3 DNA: TGCAGTGCTAATGAGGGGGCGATAAGAAATCAGCCCCAGCATTTT
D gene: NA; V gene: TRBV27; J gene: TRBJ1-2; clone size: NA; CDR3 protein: CASSLGRGGYGYTF; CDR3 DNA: TGTGCCAGCAGTTTGGGCAGGGGTGGCTATGGCTACACCTTC
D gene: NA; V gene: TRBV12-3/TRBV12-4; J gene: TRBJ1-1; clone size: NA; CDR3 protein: CASSLDVRGEAFF; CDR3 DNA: TGTGCCAGCAGTTTAGATGTCAGAGGTGAAGCTTTCTTT
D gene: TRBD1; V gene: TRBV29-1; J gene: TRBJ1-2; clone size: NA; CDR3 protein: CSVTGGIGGYTF; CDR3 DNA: TGCAGCGTTACAGGGGGCATTGGTGGCTACACCTTC
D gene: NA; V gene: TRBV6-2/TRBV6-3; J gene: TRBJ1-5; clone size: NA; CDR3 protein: CASSYGAGKGNQPQHF; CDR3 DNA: TGTGCCAGCAGTTACGGAGCAGGGAAGGGCAATCAGCCCCAGCATTTT
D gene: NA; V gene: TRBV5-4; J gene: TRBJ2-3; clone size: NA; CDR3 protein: CASSLDSTDTQYF; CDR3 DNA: TGTGCCAGCAGCTTGGACAGCACAGATACGCAGTATTTT
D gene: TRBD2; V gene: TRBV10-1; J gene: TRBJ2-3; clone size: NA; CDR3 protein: CASSGTSGDTDTQYF; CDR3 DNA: TGCGCCAGCAGCGGGACTAGCGGGGACACAGATACGCAGTATTTT
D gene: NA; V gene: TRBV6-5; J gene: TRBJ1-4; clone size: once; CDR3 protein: CASGHEKLFF; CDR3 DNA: TGTGCCAGCGGACATGAAAAACTGTTTTTT
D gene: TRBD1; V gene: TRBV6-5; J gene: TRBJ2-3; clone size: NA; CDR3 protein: CATSIGTGDTDTQYF; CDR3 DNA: TGTGCCACCTCAATCGGGACAGGGGACACAGATACGCAGTATTTT
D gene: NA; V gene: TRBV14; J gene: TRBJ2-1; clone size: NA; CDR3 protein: CASSSQTSSYNEQFF; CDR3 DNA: TGTGCCAGCAGCTCACAGACTAGCTCCTACAATGAGCAGTTCTTC
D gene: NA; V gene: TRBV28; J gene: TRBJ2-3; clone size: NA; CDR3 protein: CASSSPYTKTDTQYF; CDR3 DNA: TGTGCCAGCAGTTCCCCGTATACGAAAACAGATACGCAGTATTTT
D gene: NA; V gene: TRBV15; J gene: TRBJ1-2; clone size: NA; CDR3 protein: CATSGNLLTIPNYGYTF; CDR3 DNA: TGTGCCACCAGCGGGAACCTCCTGACCATACCCAACTATGGCTACACCTTC
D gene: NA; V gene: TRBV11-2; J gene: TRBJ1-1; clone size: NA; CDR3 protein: CASSLMTSNTEAFF; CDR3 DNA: TGTGCCAGCAGCTTAATGACTTCTAACACTGAAGCTTTCTTT
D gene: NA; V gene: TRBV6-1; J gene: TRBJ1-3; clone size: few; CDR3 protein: CASSEVAGNTIYF; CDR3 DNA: TGTGCCAGCAGTGAAGTCGCTGGAAACACCATATATTTT
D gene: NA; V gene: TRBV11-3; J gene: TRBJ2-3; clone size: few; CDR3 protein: CASSLSGAWTDTQYF; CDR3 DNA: TGTGCCAGCAGCTTAAGCGGTGCGTGGACAGATACGCAGTATTTT
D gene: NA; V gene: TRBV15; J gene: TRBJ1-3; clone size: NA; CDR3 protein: CATSKLRDNTIYF; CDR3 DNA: TGTGCCACCAGCAAACTGCGGGACAACACCATATATTTT
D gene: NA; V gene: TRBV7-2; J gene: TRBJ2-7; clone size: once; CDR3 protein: CASSFQIPYEQYF; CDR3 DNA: TGTGCCAGCAGCTTTCAGATTCCCTACGAGCAGTACTTC